This TCR beta chain was obtained from a study of identical twins. Study-wide results and caveats: Cross-sectional statistics underpinned the conclusions; the same donors were not followed. Memory repertoires showed no such pattern, whereas abundant cord blood beta clonotypes carried fewer insertions.

TCRdb used MiXCR to reprocess the 5' RACE reads, holding one entry per CDR3 protein. The sample has approximately 500,000 distinct CDR3 sequences, around 24% seen once; the top ten hold 2.9%. The junction had 5 bases not matched to a gene; V was cut back by 0 bases and J by 5 bases. The V gene's germline CDR1 is LGHNA and CDR2 YNFKEQ. The CDR3 has 16 amino acids. The donors were all healthy and Caucasian. As to this clonotype: Its target is not known.

This sample also appeared in a second study, on T cells expressing NK-cell markers.

The chain combines TRBV4-2 with TRBJ2-3; TRBD2 agrees at 10 bases. This clonotype originated in a young woman in good health. Sequenced input: CD4+ T cells sorted from blood. The CDR3 bases are TGTGCCAGCAGCCAAGACGGTAGCGGGGGGAGAGATACGCAGTATTTT. The encoded protein is CASSQDGSGGRDTQYF.